Listed below are T cell receptor beta chains from one sample, sequenced in a study of human T cells and chemical hapten exposure. TCRdb analysed the RACE reads with MiXCR anew, one entry per CDR3 protein. There are under 200,000 distinct CDR3 sequences in the sample; about 31% occur only once, and under 3% lies in the top ten. This specimen was whole blood, taken in connection with sensitization to the hapten diphenylcyclopropenone (DPC). These receptors all come from a woman younger than 45 with alopecia areata. Some clones in this sample may be carry-over from other donors' samples. CDR3s include the opening cysteine and the closing phenylalanine or tryptophan. D genes are given only for firm matches. Size values are once, few and many counts, or a class for expanded clones, and some rows have none.

>NA|TRBJ2-5|NA|TRBV2
CASRWDNQETQYF
>NA|TRBJ1-2|NA|TRBV9
CASSVMITGGYTF
>TRBD2|TRBJ2-1|NA|TRBV6-2/TRBV6-3
CASRGGLAGSLYNEQFF
>TRBD1|TRBJ1-6|few|TRBV7-2
CASSRLWDRGASPLHF
>NA|TRBJ1-2|NA|TRBV30
CAWRVGLYGYTF
>NA|TRBJ1-6|NA|TRBV30
CAWSQSGNSPLHF
>TRBD2|TRBJ2-2|NA|TRBV7-3
CTSSLMAGGGGELFF
>NA|TRBJ1-1|NA|TRBV7-2
CASSPILSALGTEAFF
>TRBD2|TRBJ2-3|NA|TRBV3-1
CASSHVTSGKSTDTQYF
>TRBD1|TRBJ1-2|many|TRBV19
CASSPDRGVWYGYTF
>NA|TRBJ2-1|few|TRBV28
CASRPAGMNNEQFF
>NA|TRBJ1-4|NA|TRBV4-3
CASSRRTNEKLFF
>NA|TRBJ2-5|NA|TRBV6-2/TRBV6-3
CASSYSTLGPVETQYF
>TRBD2|TRBJ2-1|few|TRBV5-1
CASSLQRESNEQFF
>TRBD1|TRBJ2-7|NA|TRBV20-1
CSALQGAWDGEQYF
>NA|TRBJ1-2|NA|TRBV28
CASMVSNYGYTF
>NA|TRBJ2-7|NA|TRBV28
CASGAYEQYF
>TRBD1|TRBJ1-1|few|TRBV10-1
CASSVNRGTEAFF
>TRBD1|TRBJ2-5|NA|TRBV24-1
CATSDPRPGQQETQYF
>NA|TRBJ1-4|NA|TRBV19
CASSIRGEKLFF
>TRBD1|TRBJ1-6|few|TRBV2
CASRLGQFSYNSPLHF
>TRBD1|TRBJ1-5|NA|TRBV28
CASTPSSGTVGGQPQHF
>NA|TRBJ1-5|NA|TRBV28
CASKGRYSNQPQHF
>TRBD1|TRBJ1-1|NA|TRBV11-3
CASSERGQMNTEAFF
>NA|TRBJ2-2|NA|TRBV24-1
CATSDFPSNTGELFF
>TRBD1|TRBJ2-7|NA|TRBV18
CASSPSGQGYEQYF
>NA|TRBJ2-1|NA|TRBV5-1
CASSLGGNEQFF
>TRBD2|TRBJ2-7|NA|TRBV11-2
CASSFFRLAGDEQYF
>TRBD1|TRBJ1-1|NA|TRBV5-1
CASSPGGAGNTKAFF
>TRBD1|TRBJ1-5|NA|TRBV28
CASRYRGFQPQHF
>TRBD2|TRBJ2-3|NA|TRBV5-1
CASSLGTGGFDTQYF
>NA|TRBJ1-2|once|TRBV29-1
CSVFQGFTGGYTF
>NA|TRBJ2-3|few|TRBV27
CASWSGSTDTQYF
>NA|TRBJ1-1|many|TRBV29-1
CSVGNTEAFF
>NA|TRBJ1-5|few|TRBV7-2
CASSFRRSQPQHF
>TRBD2|TRBJ2-6|NA|TRBV19
CASSIEGGSGANVLTF
>NA|TRBJ1-2|NA|TRBV10-3
CAISEKGVIGYTF
>TRBD1|TRBJ2-5|NA|TRBV29-1
CSARQGAGTQYF
>NA|TRBJ1-2|NA|TRBV6-5
CATYAARGRNYGYTF
>NA|TRBJ2-7|few|TRBV10-3
CAIRSTGEQYF
>NA|TRBJ2-1|few|TRBV5-1
CASSLEGHIYNEQFF
>NA|TRBJ2-5|NA|TRBV29-1
CSVENLGRETQYF
>NA|TRBJ1-1|NA|TRBV6-1
CASSMGGRGTEAFF
>NA|TRBJ2-5|many|TRBV7-9
CASSSTGQETQYF
>NA|TRBJ1-6|few|TRBV5-1
CASSLETYNSPLHF
>NA|TRBJ1-2|few|TRBV4-3
CASSQDLRGDKYGYTF
>NA|TRBJ2-5|NA|TRBV12-3/TRBV12-4
CASSLPLQETQYF
>TRBD1|TRBJ2-3|NA|TRBV15
CATRTGGTDTQYF
>NA|TRBJ2-1|many|TRBV11-2
CASSLESQGEQFF
>NA|TRBJ1-2|NA|TRBV29-1
CSVSPSVGYGYTF
>TRBD2|TRBJ2-1|NA|TRBV7-9
CASNRGGDEQFF
>TRBD2|TRBJ2-1|NA|TRBV6-2/TRBV6-3
CASSRGTSGSGNEQFF
>NA|TRBJ2-3|once|TRBV29-1
CSVAGGTGPKDTQYF
>NA|TRBJ1-4|few|TRBV25-1
CASSESDAFNEKLFF